Presented here are 6 T cell receptor beta chains from one specimen sequenced in a study of blood T cell repertoires in COVID-19. Repertoires were generated with immunoSEQ multiplex PCR, while TCRdb's copy carries only in-frame clones and drops some. The table lists around 320,000 clones, around 90% of them singletons. Source material: PBMCs or T cells enriched from blood (not recorded which). These receptors all stem from a woman between 18 and 29 years old with acute COVID-19.

Concerning this clone itself: This sample includes further DNA sequences coding for the same CDR3. The chain links TRBV30 to TRBJ1-2; TRBD1 aligns across 11 bases. This CDR3 has 14 residues. Losses at the gene ends were 5 bases for V and 3 bases for J; bases not matched to a gene: 5. From germline, CDR1 is GTSNPN and CDR2 SVGIG (reference sequence). CDR3 region: CAWVGTGGDYGYTF. DNA for the CDR3: TGTGCCTGGGTGGGGACAGGGGGTGACTATGGCTACACCTTC.

This clone was recorded a few times. The chain carries TRBV18 and TRBJ1-2; 7 bases fit TRBD1. Looked up from germline, CDR1 is KGHSH and CDR2 is LQKENI. The CDR3 extends over 14 amino acids. Trimming at V came to 3 bases and at J to 5 bases, leaving 6 bases not matched to a gene. CDR3 DNA: TGTGCCAGCTCACCTGACAGGGAGTGGTATGGCTACACCTTC. This codes for CASSPDREWYGYTF.

The chain couples TRBV28 to TRBJ2-5, with D unclear. The CDR3 totals 13 residues. CDR1 is MDHEN and CDR2 is SYDVKM in the germline V gene. V was trimmed by 5 bases and J by 1 base, leaving 8 bases between them. The CDR3 reads CASSLPPQETQYF. The DNA for the CDR3 is TGTGCCAGCAGTCTACCCCCCCAAGAGACCCAGTACTTC.

The chain joins TRBV7-8 to TRBJ1-2; maybe TRBD1 (5 bases). The germline V gene has CDR1 SGHVS and CDR2 FQNEAQ. Trimming took 6 bases from V and 2 from J, leaving 13 bases between them. The CDR3 is 14 residues long. The chain's CDR3 is CASSKGWTNYGYTF. The CDR3 DNA reads as TGTGCCAGCAGTAAGGGGTGGACGAACTATGGCTACACCTTC.

The chain has TRBV27 and TRBJ1-4; 12 nucleotides line up with TRBD1. The CDR3 sequence is 18 residues long. After removal of 5 bases from V and 1 base from J, the junction contained 8 bases not matched to a gene. Germline CDR1 reads MNHEY; CDR2 reads SMNVEV (reference sequence). In DNA, the CDR3 is TGTGCCAGCAGTATGAGCCGGGACAGGGGGCTAACTAATGAAAAACTGTTTTTT. This encodes CASSMSRDRGLTNEKLFF.

The chain recombines TRBV7-9 with TRBJ1-2; D call uncertain. Germline CDR1 reads SEHNR; CDR2 reads FQNEAQ (reference sequence). Trimming left V 5 bases short and J 2 bases short, with 12 bases between. The CDR3 consists of 14 residues. The CDR3 here is CASSQGSGNYGYTF. The CDR3 DNA sequence: TGTGCCAGCAGCCAAGGGAGCGGGAACTATGGCTACACCTTC.